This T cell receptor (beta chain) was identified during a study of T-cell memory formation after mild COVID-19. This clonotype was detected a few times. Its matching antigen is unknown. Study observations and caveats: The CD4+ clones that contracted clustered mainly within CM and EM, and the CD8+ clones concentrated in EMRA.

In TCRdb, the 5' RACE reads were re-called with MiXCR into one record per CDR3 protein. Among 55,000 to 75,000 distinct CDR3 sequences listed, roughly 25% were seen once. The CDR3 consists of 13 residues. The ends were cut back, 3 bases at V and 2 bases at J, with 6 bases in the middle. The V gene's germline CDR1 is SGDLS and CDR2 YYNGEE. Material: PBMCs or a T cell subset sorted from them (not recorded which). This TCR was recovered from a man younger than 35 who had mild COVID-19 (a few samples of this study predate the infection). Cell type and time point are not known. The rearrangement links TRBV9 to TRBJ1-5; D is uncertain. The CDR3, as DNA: TGTGCCAGCAGCGCAGCGGGCAATCAGCCCCAGCATTTT. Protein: CASSAAGNQPQHF.